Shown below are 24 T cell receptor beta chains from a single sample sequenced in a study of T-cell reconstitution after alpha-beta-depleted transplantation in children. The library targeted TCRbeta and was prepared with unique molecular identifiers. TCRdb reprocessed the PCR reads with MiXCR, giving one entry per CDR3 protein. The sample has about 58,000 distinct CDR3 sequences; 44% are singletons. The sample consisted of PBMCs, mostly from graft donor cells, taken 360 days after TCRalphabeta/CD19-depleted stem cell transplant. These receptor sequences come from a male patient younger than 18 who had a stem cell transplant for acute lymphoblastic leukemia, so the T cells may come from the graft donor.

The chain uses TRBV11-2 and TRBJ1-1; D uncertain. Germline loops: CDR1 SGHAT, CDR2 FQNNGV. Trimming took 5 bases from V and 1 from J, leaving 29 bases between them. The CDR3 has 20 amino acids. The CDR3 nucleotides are TGTGCCAGCAGCCCCCGAGGCGGCACGACGCAGATACGGGGGAACACTGAAGCTTTCTTT. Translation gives CASSPRGGTTQIRGNTEAFF. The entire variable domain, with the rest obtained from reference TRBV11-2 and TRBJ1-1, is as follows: EAGVAQSPRYKIIEKRQSVAFWCNPISGHATLYWYQQILGQGPKLLIQFQNNGVVDDSQLPKDRFSAERLKGVDSTLKIQPAKLEDSAVYLCASSPRGGTTQIRGNTEAFFGQGTRLTVV.

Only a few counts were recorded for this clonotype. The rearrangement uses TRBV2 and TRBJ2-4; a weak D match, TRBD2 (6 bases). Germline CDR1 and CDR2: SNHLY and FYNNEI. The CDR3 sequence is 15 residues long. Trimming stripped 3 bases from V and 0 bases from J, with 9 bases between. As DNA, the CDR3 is TGTGCCAGCAGTGATCCGGGACTAGCCAAAAACATTCAGTACTTC. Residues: CASSDPGLAKNIQYF.

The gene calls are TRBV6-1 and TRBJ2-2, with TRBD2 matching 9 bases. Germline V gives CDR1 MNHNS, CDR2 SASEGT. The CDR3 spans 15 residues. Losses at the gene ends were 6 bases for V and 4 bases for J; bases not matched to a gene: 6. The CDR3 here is CASRTGLASTGELFF. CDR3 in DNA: TGTGCCAGCAGAACCGGACTAGCGAGCACCGGGGAGCTGTTTTTT.

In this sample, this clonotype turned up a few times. The CDR3 loop reads CASSPGLAPGNEQFF. CDR3 coding DNA: TGTGCCAGCAGCCCAGGACTAGCACCGGGCAATGAGCAGTTCTTC. V gene TRBV3-1 combines with J gene TRBJ2-1; 8 nucleotides align to TRBD2. The CDR3 extends over 15 amino acids. From germline, CDR1 is LGHDT and CDR2 YNNKEL (reference sequence). The trim removed 4 bases at V and 6 bases at J, leaving 8 bases unmatched.

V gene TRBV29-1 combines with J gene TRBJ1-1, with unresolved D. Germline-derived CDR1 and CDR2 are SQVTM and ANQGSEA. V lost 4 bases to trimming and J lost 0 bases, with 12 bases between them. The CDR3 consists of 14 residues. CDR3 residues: CSVAGAFMNTEAFF. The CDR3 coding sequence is TGCAGCGTTGCCGGAGCCTTTATGAACACTGAAGCTTTCTTT.

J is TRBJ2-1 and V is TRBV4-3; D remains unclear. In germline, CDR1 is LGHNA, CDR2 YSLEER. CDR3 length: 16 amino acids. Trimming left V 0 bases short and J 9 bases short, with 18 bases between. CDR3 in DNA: TGCGCCAGCAGCCAAGATCGCTTACAACTCGTAGGTGAGCAGTTCTTC. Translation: CASSQDRLQLVGEQFF.

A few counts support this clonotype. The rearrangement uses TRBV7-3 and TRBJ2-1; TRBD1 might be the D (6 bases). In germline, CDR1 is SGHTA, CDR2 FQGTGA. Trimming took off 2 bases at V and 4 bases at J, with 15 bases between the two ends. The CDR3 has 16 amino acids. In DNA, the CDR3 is TGTGCCAGCAGCTTAGACCGTTGGACAGCTTACAATGAGCAGTTCTTC. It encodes CASSLDRWTAYNEQFF.

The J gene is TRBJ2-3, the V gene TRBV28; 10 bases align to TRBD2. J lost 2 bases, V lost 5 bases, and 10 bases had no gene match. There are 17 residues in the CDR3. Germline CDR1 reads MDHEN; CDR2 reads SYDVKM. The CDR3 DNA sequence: TGTGCCAGCAGTACCGCCCTCGGACTAGCGGACACAGATACGCAGTATTTT. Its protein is CASSTALGLADTDTQYF. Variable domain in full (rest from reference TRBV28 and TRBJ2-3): DVKVTQSSRYLVKRTGEKVFLECVQDMDHENMFWYRQDPGLGLRLIYFSYDVKMKEKGDIPEGYSVSREKKERFSLILESASTNQTSMYLCASSTALGLADTDTQYFGPGTRLTVL.

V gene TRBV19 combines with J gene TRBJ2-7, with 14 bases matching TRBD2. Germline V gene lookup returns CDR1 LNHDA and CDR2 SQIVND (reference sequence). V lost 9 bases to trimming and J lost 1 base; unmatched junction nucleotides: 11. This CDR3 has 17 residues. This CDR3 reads CARSGGLAGVGSYEQYF. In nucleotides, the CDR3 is TGTGCCAGAAGTGGGGGACTAGCGGGAGTCGGGTCCTACGAGCAGTACTTC.

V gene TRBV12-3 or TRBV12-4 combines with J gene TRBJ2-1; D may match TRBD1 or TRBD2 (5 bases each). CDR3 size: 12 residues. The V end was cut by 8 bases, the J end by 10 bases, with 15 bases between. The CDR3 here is CASSTGTPEQFF. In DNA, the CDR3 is TGTGCCAGCTCTACTGGGACCCCGGAGCAGTTCTTC.

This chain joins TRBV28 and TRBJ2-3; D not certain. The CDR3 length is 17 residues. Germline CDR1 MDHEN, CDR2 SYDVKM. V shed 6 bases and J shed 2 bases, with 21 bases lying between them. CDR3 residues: CASSVTAGPFNTDTQYF. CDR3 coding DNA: TGTGCCAGCAGCGTTACCGCAGGACCCTTTAACACAGATACGCAGTATTTT.

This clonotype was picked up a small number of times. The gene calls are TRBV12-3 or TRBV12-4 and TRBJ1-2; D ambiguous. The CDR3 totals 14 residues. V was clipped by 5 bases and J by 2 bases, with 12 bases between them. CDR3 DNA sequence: TGTGCCAGCAGTCTTCGACGGACGAACTATGGCTACACCTTC. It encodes CASSLRRTNYGYTF.

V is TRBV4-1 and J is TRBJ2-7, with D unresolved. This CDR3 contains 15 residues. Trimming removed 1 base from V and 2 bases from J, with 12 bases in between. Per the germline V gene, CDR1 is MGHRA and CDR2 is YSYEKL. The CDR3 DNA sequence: TGCGCCAGCAGCCAAGTTTCAGAAGGAACCTACGAGCAGTACTTC. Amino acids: CASSQVSEGTYEQYF.

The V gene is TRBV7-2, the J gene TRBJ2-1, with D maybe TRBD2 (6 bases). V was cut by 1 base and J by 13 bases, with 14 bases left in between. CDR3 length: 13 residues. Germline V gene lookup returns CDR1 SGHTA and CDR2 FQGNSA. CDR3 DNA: TGTGCCAGCAGCTTAGACAGTTGGAGGGATCAGTTCTTC. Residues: CASSLDSWRDQFF.

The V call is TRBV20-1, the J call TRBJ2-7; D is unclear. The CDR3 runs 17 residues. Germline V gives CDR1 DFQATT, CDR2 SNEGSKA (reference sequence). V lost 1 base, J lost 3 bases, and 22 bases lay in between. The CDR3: CSARGPSPAQVDYEQYF. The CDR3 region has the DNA TGCAGTGCTAGAGGTCCATCCCCAGCGCAGGTTGACTACGAGCAGTACTTC.

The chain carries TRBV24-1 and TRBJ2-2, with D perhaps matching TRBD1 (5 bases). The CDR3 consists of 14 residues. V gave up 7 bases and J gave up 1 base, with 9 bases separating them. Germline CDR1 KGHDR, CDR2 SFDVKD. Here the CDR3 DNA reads TGTGCCACCAGCCTCCAGGGGAACACCGGGGAGCTGTTTTTT. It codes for CATSLQGNTGELFF.

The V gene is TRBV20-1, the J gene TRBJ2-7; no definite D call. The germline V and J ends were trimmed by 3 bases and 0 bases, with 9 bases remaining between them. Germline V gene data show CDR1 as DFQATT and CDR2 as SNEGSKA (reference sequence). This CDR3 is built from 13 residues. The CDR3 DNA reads TGCAGTGCTAGTTACCGTCTCTCCTACGAGCAGTACTTC. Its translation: CSASYRLSYEQYF.

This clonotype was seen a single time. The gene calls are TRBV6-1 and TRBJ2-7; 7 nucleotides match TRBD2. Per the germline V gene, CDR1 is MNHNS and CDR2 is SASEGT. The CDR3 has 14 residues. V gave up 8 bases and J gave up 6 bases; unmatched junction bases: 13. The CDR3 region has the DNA TGTGCCAGCTCAGGACGGACTAGTTTTTCCGAGCAGTACTTC. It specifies CASSGRTSFSEQYF.

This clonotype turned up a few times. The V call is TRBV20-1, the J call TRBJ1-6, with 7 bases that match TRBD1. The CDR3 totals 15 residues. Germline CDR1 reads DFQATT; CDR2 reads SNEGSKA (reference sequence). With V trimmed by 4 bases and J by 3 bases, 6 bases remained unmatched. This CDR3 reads CSAISGTDYNSPLHF. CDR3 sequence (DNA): TGCAGTGCTATATCCGGGACAGACTATAATTCACCCCTCCACTTT.

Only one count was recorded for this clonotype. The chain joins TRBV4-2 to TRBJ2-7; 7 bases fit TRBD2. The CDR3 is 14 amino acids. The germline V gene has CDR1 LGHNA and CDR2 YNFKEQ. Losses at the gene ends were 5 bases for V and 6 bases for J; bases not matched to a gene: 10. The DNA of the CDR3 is TGTGCCAGCAGCTCTCGCCGGGAGGCGAGCGAGCAGTACTTC. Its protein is CASSSRREASEQYF.

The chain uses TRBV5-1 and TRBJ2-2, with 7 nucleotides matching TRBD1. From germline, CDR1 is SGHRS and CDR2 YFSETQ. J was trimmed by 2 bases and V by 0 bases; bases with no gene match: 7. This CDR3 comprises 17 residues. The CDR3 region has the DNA TGCGCCAGCAGCTTGGCCCCGACAGGGCCCAACACCGGGGAGCTGTTTTTT. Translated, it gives CASSLAPTGPNTGELFF. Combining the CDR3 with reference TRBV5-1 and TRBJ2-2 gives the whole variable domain KAGVTQTPRYLIKTRGQQVTLSCSPISGHRSVSWYQQTPGQGLQFLFEYFSETQRNKGNFPGRFSGRQFSNSRSEMNVSTLELGDSALYLCASSLAPTGPNTGELFFGEGSRLTVL.

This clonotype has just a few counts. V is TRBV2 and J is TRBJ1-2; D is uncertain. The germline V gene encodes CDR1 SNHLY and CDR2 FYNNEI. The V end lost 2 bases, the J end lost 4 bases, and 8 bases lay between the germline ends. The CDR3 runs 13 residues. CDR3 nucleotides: TGTGCCAGCAGTGAAAGGACGTCCTATGGCTACACCTTC. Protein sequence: CASSERTSYGYTF.

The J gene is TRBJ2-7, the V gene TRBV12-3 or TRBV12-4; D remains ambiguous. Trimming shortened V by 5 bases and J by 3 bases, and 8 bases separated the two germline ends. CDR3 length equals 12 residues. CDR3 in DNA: TGTGCCAGCAGTCCAACAGTCTACGAGCAGTACTTC. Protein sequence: CASSPTVYEQYF.

The CDR3 here is CASSQGSRTQETQYF. CDR3 sequence (DNA): TGTGCCAGCAGCCAAGGGAGCCGGACCCAAGAGACCCAGTACTTC. This chain links TRBV3-1 with TRBJ2-5; D remains ambiguous. Germline V lookup: CDR1 LGHDT, CDR2 YNNKEL (reference sequence). The CDR3 is 15 amino acids. Deletions cut 1 base from V and 1 base from J, with 10 bases between.